The sequence of this T cell receptor (beta chain) was determined in a study of Graves' ophthalmopathy and Graves' hyperthyroidism. What supplied the PBMCs was roughly 10 ml of fresh peripheral blood. Germline lookup yields CDR1 SGHAT and CDR2 FQNNGV. This CDR3 has 15 residues. The J segment lost 6 bases and the V segment lost 0 bases, leaving 6 bases of the junction unmatched. In regard to this clonotype: Antigen specificity is unknown.

General observations from the study: Most expanded clonotypes from thyroid (those above 0.001 frequency) were also found in blood. Using a 13-signature model, the authors split ophthalmopathy from stable hyperthyroidism, with roughly 88% sensitivity and 81.08% specificity.

RNA transcripts were the source from which TCR beta CDR3 regions were amplified. The authors performed first-round RT-PCR with HTBI primers and then a second-round multiplex PCR. TCRdb re-derived calls from the multiplex PCR reads in MiXCR, one entry per CDR3 protein. The sample consists of under 800,000 distinct CDR3 sequences, about 20% of them appearing once. The sequence was obtained from a young woman with stable Graves' hyperthyroidism. Some clones in this sample may be carry-over from other donors' samples. The rearrangement uses TRBV11-2 and TRBJ1-2; 8 bases line up with TRBD1. Sample: peripheral blood. This CDR3 is CASSLDPTGGDGYTF. Written as DNA, the CDR3 is TGTGCCAGCAGCTTAGATCCCACAGGGGGGGATGGCTACACCTTC.